The 20 T cell receptor beta chains listed next were all sequenced from one sample in a study of cytomegalovirus exposure and HLA in healthy donors. Primers for the PCR totalled 60 Vbeta and 13 Jbeta. The table came from immunoSEQ multiplex PCR; TCRdb's copy has only in-frame clones and leaves some out. The repertoire holds roughly 200,000 clones, with roughly 85% as singletons. Sequences were obtained from PBMCs. The receptors derive from a woman aged 45-65 years in good health and CMV-seronegative.

The table lists this clone with a few counts. This chain uses TRBV27 with TRBJ1-1; weak D call: TRBD1 (6 bases). Germline CDR1 reads MNHEY; CDR2 reads SMNVEV (reference sequence). Trimming cost V 4 bases and J 1 base, with 13 bases left between them. The CDR3 has 15 residues. CDR3 DNA sequence: TGTGCCAGCAGTTCCCACAGGGTGGGGAACACTGAAGCTTTCTTT. Protein sequence: CASSSHRVGNTEAFF.

This chain uses TRBV7-3 with TRBJ2-3; D is undetermined. CDR3 length: 14 residues. The germline CDR1 and CDR2 sequences are SGHTA and FQGTGA. Trimming removed 5 bases at V and 4 bases at J, with 13 bases between. Here the CDR3 reads CASSGNHYSDTQYF. For the CDR3, the DNA is TGTGCCAGCAGCGGAAACCACTATTCAGATACGCAGTATTTT.

J is TRBJ1-1 and V is TRBV2; 7 nucleotides match TRBD1. V was pared by 6 bases and J by 3 bases, with 7 bases of the junction left unmatched. The CDR3 length is 14 residues. The germline gives CDR1 SNHLY, CDR2 FYNNEI. In nucleotides, the CDR3 is TGTGCCAGCAGACCCCAGGGGGACTACACTGAAGCTTTCTTT. Translating it yields CASRPQGDYTEAFF.

The chain is built from TRBV7-8 and TRBJ2-7; perhaps TRBD1 as D (6 bases). V was shortened by 4 bases and J by 3 bases, with 10 bases between the two germline ends. This CDR3 comprises 13 residues. CDR1 is SGHVS and CDR2 is FQNEAQ in the germline V gene. As DNA, the CDR3 is TGTGCCAGCAGCTGGGGGCCGGACTACGAGCAGTACTTC. Residues: CASSWGPDYEQYF.

With regard to this clone: The sample carries other DNA sequences with the same CDR3. Here the CDR3 DNA reads TGCAGCGTTGAAGGAGCCTACGAGCAGTACTTC. It encodes CSVEGAYEQYF. V is TRBV29-1 and J is TRBJ2-7, with D uncertain. The CDR3 runs to 11 residues. From germline, CDR1 is SQVTM and CDR2 ANQGSEA. The V gene lost 1 base and the J gene lost 2 bases, with 3 bases spanning the gap.

Comments on this clone: A read error may produce the germline difference seen at one junction end. The genes are TRBV7-9 and TRBJ1-1; D ambiguous. This CDR3 is 14 amino acids long. Germline values: CDR1 SEHNR, CDR2 FQNEAQ (reference sequence). CDR3 nucleotide sequence: TGTTCCAGCAGCTTGGTCCGAGTTGACACTGAAGCTTTCTTT. Amino acids: CSSSLVRVDTEAFF.

The gene calls are TRBV15 and TRBJ2-5; 8 bases agree with TRBD2. From germline, CDR1 is LNHNV and CDR2 YYDKDF (reference sequence). The V segment lost 0 bases and the J segment 2 bases; nucleotides outside the gene matches: 2. This CDR3 comprises 15 residues. CDR3 in DNA: TGTGCCACCAGCAGAGATTTAGCGGGACAAGAGACCCAGTACTTC. This codes for CATSRDLAGQETQYF.

This clone was counted a few times. The chain recombines TRBV6-5 with TRBJ1-3, with D maybe TRBD1 (6 bases). CDR3 length equals 15 residues. Trimming took 2 bases from V and 2 from J, leaving 10 bases between them. Germline V lookup: CDR1 MNHEY, CDR2 SVGAGI. The DNA of the CDR3 is TGTGCCAGCAGTTACCGTACAGGGACTGGAAACACCATATATTTT. This sequence encodes CASSYRTGTGNTIYF.

The V call is TRBV27, the J call TRBJ2-7; 7 nucleotides match TRBD1. This CDR3 has 16 amino acids. V gave up 4 bases and J gave up 5 bases; unmatched junction bases: 14. Germline CDR1 MNHEY, CDR2 SMNVEV (reference sequence). CDR3 sequence (DNA): TGTGCCAGCAGTTCATACCGGCGACAGGGATTCGACGAGCAGTACTTC. Its protein product is CASSSYRRQGFDEQYF.

CDR3 sequence reads: CASSVGGNYGYTF. CDR3 nucleotide sequence: TGTGCCAGCAGCGTCGGGGGTAACTATGGCTACACCTTC. The chain employs TRBV11-2 and TRBJ1-2; D might be TRBD1 (5 bases). The germline CDR1 and CDR2 sequences are SGHAT and FQNNGV. Trimming cost V 5 bases and J 1 base, with 8 bases left between them. This CDR3 is 13 amino acids long.

The V and J genes are TRBV14 and TRBJ1-4, with a weak D call TRBD1 (6 bases). V lost 1 base and J 4 bases, leaving 10 bases between the germline ends. The length of the CDR3 is 15 residues. From germline, CDR1 is SGHDN and CDR2 FVKESK. The chain's CDR3 is CASSQGGLYNEKLFF. DNA for the CDR3: TGTGCCAGCAGCCAAGGGGGGCTTTATAATGAAAAACTGTTTTTT. The whole variable domain, filled in from reference TRBV14 and TRBJ1-4, reads EAGVTQFPSHSVIEKGQTVTLRCDPISGHDNLYWYRRVMGKEIKFLLHFVKESKQDESGMPNNRFLAERTGGTYSTLKVQPAELEDSGVYFCASSQGGLYNEKLFFGSGTQLSVL.

The rearrangement links TRBV7-2 to TRBJ1-1, with 8 nucleotides matching TRBD1. The CDR3 totals 15 residues. Trimming at V came to 5 bases and at J to 0 bases, leaving 5 bases not matched to a gene. Germline V gene data show CDR1 as SGHTA and CDR2 as FQGNSA. The CDR3, as DNA: TGTGCCAGCAGCGCCCCGGGACAGGTGAACACTGAAGCTTTCTTT. Residues: CASSAPGQVNTEAFF.

This clone was picked up one time. This chain links TRBV6-6 with TRBJ2-7, with 8 bases fitting TRBD2. The CDR3 spans 14 residues. Germline CDR1 and CDR2: MNHNY and SVGAGI (reference sequence). The V gene end was trimmed by 2 bases and the J gene end by 0 bases; junction bases not matched to a gene: 0. The CDR3 DNA follows: TGTGCCAGCAGTTACCGGGAGGGCTCCTACGAGCAGTACTTC. The encoded protein is CASSYREGSYEQYF.

The rearrangement uses TRBV6-1 and TRBJ1-3; 7 positions agree with TRBD1. Trimming removed 5 bases from V and 2 bases from J; junction bases left unmatched: 6. Looked up from germline, CDR1 is MNHNS and CDR2 is SASEGT. There are 15 residues in the CDR3. The CDR3 nucleotides read TGTGCCAGCAGTACGGAGGGGGCCCCTGGAAACACCATATATTTT. This sequence encodes CASSTEGAPGNTIYF.

J is TRBJ2-7 and V is TRBV11-3; 9 positions match TRBD1. Unmatched junction bases numbered 7, after V lost 5 bases and J lost 5 bases. Germline V gene lookup returns CDR1 SGHNT and CDR2 YENEEA. This CDR3 region has 14 residues. The DNA for the CDR3 is TGTGCCAGCAGCCCAGACGGGACAGGGAACGAGCAGTACTTC. Translating gives CASSPDGTGNEQYF.

The gene calls are TRBV7-9 and TRBJ2-7; no clear D. Germline assignment: CDR1 SEHNR and CDR2 FQNEAQ (reference sequence). The CDR3 has 13 residues. Trimming shortened V by 2 bases and J by 6 bases, and 11 bases separated the two germline ends. The CDR3 bases are TGTGCCAGCAGCTTAATGGGTCGGGTCGAGCAGTACTTC. It is translated as CASSLMGRVEQYF.

The rearrangement joins TRBV19 to TRBJ1-2; maybe TRBD1 (6 bases). The V end was cut by 6 bases, the J end by 4 bases, with 15 bases between. Per germline, CDR1 LNHDA and CDR2 SQIVND (reference sequence). This CDR3 spans 14 amino acids. In DNA form, the CDR3 reads TGTGCCAGTAGCGGACAGACTCCGAGCTATGGCTACACCTTC. Translated, it gives CASSGQTPSYGYTF. The full variable domain, rest sourced from reference TRBV19 and TRBJ1-2, is DGGITQSPKYLFRKEGQNVTLSCEQNLNHDAMYWYRQDPGQGLRLIYYSQIVNDFQKGDIAEGYSVSREKKESFPLTVTSAQKNPTAFYLCASSGQTPSYGYTFGSGTRLTVV.

This chain links TRBV2 with TRBJ1-1; no clear D gene. Trimming took off 4 bases at V and 1 base at J, with 10 bases between the two ends. Germline V gene sequence: CDR1 SNHLY, CDR2 FYNNEI. There are 14 residues in the CDR3. Here the CDR3 DNA reads TGTGCCAGCAGTGTACAATCAGGGAACACTGAAGCTTTCTTT. Amino acid sequence: CASSVQSGNTEAFF.

As to this clone: The junction departs from germline at one end; a sequencing error may be responsible. At the DNA level, this CDR3 is encoded by other sequences in the same sample as well. This chain links TRBV4-3 with TRBJ1-5, with D possibly TRBD1 on 5 matching bases. The CDR3 is 15 residues long. CDR1 and CDR2 (germline): LGHNA, YSLEER. The CDR3 nucleotides are TGCGCCAGCAGCCAAGAGGGGGGGAGGAATCAGCCACAGCATTTT. Protein sequence: CASSQEGGRNQPQHF.

The rearrangement uses TRBV7-9 and TRBJ2-1; 14 nucleotides line up with TRBD2. The ends lost 5 bases at V and 10 bases at J; junction bases unmatched: 10. The CDR3 extends over 16 amino acids. Germline V lookup: CDR1 SEHNR, CDR2 FQNEAQ (reference sequence). CDR3 DNA sequence: TGTGCCAGCAGCCAATCCGGGACTAGCGGGAGTAGGGAGCAGTTCTTC. Encoded protein: CASSQSGTSGSREQFF.